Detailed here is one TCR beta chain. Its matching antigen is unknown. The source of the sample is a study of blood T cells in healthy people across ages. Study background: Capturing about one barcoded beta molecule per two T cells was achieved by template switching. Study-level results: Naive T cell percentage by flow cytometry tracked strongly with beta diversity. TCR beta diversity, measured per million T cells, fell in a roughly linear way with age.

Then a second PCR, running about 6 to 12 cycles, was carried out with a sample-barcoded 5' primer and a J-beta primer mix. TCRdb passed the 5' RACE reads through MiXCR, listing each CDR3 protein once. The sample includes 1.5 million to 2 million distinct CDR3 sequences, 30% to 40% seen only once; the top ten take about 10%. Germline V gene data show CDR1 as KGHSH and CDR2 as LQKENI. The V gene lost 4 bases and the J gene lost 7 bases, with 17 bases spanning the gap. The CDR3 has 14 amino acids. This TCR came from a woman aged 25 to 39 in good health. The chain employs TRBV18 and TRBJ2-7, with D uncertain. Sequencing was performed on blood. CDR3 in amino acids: CASSLSHGYNEQYF. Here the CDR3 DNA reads TGTGCCAGCTCACTATCCCACGGGTACAATGAGCAGTACTTC.